Following are 6 T cell receptor beta chains from one sample sequenced in a study of T cells in Graves' hyperthyroidism and ophthalmopathy. Regions amplified from RNA transcripts were the TCR beta CDR3 regions. HTBI primers were used for first-round RT-PCR of the TCR CDR3. TCRdb processed the multiplex PCR reads anew with MiXCR; each CDR3 protein has one entry. This table holds approximately 560,000 distinct CDR3 sequences, around 14% found once. What was sequenced was blood. All receptors derive from a woman younger than 45 with Graves' hyperthyroidism.

This clonotype was found a few times. The V gene is TRBV19, the J gene TRBJ2-7; 10 nucleotides agree with TRBD2. Germline V gene data show CDR1 as LNHDA and CDR2 as SQIVND (reference sequence). With 3 bases clipped from V and 5 bases from J, the junction kept 7 bases outside the gene matches. The CDR3 extends over 15 amino acids. CDR3 residues: CASSIFGLAGDEQYF. CDR3 in DNA: TGTGCCAGTAGTATTTTTGGTCTAGCGGGAGACGAGCAGTACTTC.

This chain links TRBV28 with TRBJ2-3, with 10 bases that match TRBD2. Germline lookup yields CDR1 MDHEN and CDR2 SYDVKM. The CDR3 loop spans 16 amino acids. V was pared by 9 bases and J by 2 bases, with 11 bases of the junction left unmatched. The CDR3 DNA reads as TGTGCCAGTAGTATAGCAGCGGGAGGGCCCACAGATACGCAGTATTTT. Protein sequence: CASSIAAGGPTDTQYF.

This clonotype came up many times. The V call is TRBV27, the J call TRBJ2-7; D is perhaps TRBD1 (6 bases). CDR3 size: 16 residues. The V and J ends lost 0 bases and 0 bases respectively, with 12 bases between them. Germline V gene data show CDR1 as MNHEY and CDR2 as SMNVEV (reference sequence). The CDR3 loop reads CASSLSGAASSYEQYF. The DNA for the CDR3 is TGTGCCAGCAGTTTATCGGGGGCGGCCAGCTCCTACGAGCAGTACTTC.

V usage is TRBV20-1 and J usage is TRBJ2-7; 16 nucleotides line up with TRBD2. With V trimmed by 5 bases and J by 6 bases, 10 bases remained unmatched. This CDR3 region has 16 residues. Per the germline V gene, CDR1 is DFQATT and CDR2 is SNEGSKA (reference sequence). Written as DNA, the CDR3 is TGCAGTGCTCTTTCCGGGACTAGCGGGGGGGACTGCGAGCAGTACTTC. Translating gives CSALSGTSGGDCEQYF.

The gene calls are TRBV5-4 and TRBJ2-7, with 10 bases aligning to TRBD1. Germline CDR1 is SGHNT and CDR2 is YYREEE (reference sequence). The CDR3 contains 20 residues. The junction had 19 bases not matched to a gene; V was cut back by 4 bases and J by 0 bases. This chain's CDR3 is CASSLSRDRGSRDYSYEQYF. The CDR3 DNA is TGTGCCAGCAGCCTGAGCCGGGACAGGGGTTCCCGGGACTACTCCTACGAGCAGTACTTC.

This clonotype occurred many times. The genes are TRBV5-1 and TRBJ1-1; the D gene is possibly TRBD1 (6 bases). Germline-derived CDR1 and CDR2 are SGHRS and YFSETQ. Trimming removed 1 base from V and 0 bases from J, with 16 bases in between. This CDR3 spans 17 amino acids. CDR3 in DNA: TGCGCCAGCAGCTTGCGAACAGGGCCATCCATGAACACTGAAGCTTTCTTT. This codes for CASSLRTGPSMNTEAFF.